Sequencing of this T cell receptor (beta chain) was carried out in a study of T cells in Graves' hyperthyroidism and ophthalmopathy. Study summary: At initial diagnosis, before any treatment had begun, peripheral blood was obtained.

What was amplified from RNA transcripts were TCR beta CDR3 regions. Researchers ran a first-round RT-PCR on the TCR CDR3 using the HTBI primer set. TCRdb fed the multiplex PCR reads into MiXCR, producing one record per CDR3 protein. The sample carries about 690,000 distinct CDR3 sequences, approximately 15% recorded once. V lost 1 base and J lost 0, with 7 bases in between. Germline values: CDR1 LGHNA, CDR2 YSLEER. This CDR3 has 16 amino acids. Sample: blood. This sequence originates from a man in his fifties or sixties with Graves' hyperthyroidism. The V gene is TRBV4-3, the J gene TRBJ2-6; D is uncertain. The CDR3 region is CASSQGHLSGANVLTF. In DNA form, the CDR3 reads TGCGCCAGCAGCCAAGGACACCTCTCTGGGGCCAACGTCCTGACTTTC.